This TCR beta chain was recorded in a study of T cells in Graves' hyperthyroidism and ophthalmopathy. Trimming took 4 bases from V and 6 from J; bases not matched to a gene: 20. Per the germline V gene, CDR1 is SGHTA and CDR2 is FQGNSA. The CDR3 is 19 residues long. This clonotype appeared many times. Template material for amplifying TCR beta CDR3 regions consisted of RNA transcripts. The HTBI primer set drove a first-round RT-PCR of the TCR CDR3. In TCRdb, the multiplex PCR reads were re-called with MiXCR into one record per CDR3 protein. There are approximately 710,000 distinct CDR3 sequences in the sample; 15% to 20% occur only once, and roughly 16% lies in the top ten.

The sample taken for sequencing was blood. This rearrangement joins TRBV7-2 to TRBJ2-1; 8 bases are a match to TRBD1. The sequence was collected from a man aged 50 to 60 with Graves' hyperthyroidism. CDR3 DNA sequence: TGTGCCAGCAGCTCCAAAACGACAGGGGTAGTCTTTGACGTCAATGAGCAGTTCTTC. Protein: CASSSKTTGVVFDVNEQFF.